This T cell receptor (beta chain) came from a study of OX40 agonist ivuxolimab in advanced cancers. Study as a whole: Ivuxolimab, an antibody acting as an agonist of OX40 (CD134), was used to treat patients. Patients undergoing dose escalation presented with hepatocellular carcinoma, melanoma, renal cell or head and neck cancer. Partial responses were seen in three patients, one with hepatocellular carcinoma and two with cutaneous melanoma.

The V gene lost 4 bases and the J gene lost 11 bases, with 18 bases spanning the gap. Germline V CDR1 and CDR2: SQVTM, ANQGSEA. The CDR3 is 13 amino acids. Blood was sampled at baseline, cycle 4 day 1, and cycle 7 day 1. The table came from immunoSEQ multiplex PCR; TCRdb's copy has only in-frame clones and leaves some out. The sample has approximately 100,000 clones, approximately 88% seen once. The sequenced sample was CD4+ or CD8+ T cells sorted from blood, obtained in a trial of the OX40 agonist ivuxolimab. The origin of this receptor is an adult with an advanced solid tumor such as melanoma, head and neck, liver or kidney cancer. The rearrangement links TRBV29-1 to TRBJ1-5, with unresolved D. Here the CDR3 reads CSVGGQVGEAQHF. DNA for the CDR3: TGCAGCGTTGGAGGGCAGGTGGGTGAGGCCCAGCATTTT.